The clone carrying this T cell receptor beta chain turned up a few times. The CDR3 has 12 amino acids. Germline CDR1 and CDR2: MNHEY and SVGAGI. V trimming: 6 bases; J trimming: 4 bases; junction bases outside the gene matches: 0. This sample is part of a study of CD8+ T cells in alopecia areata. Study background: Each day, treated patients took oral tofacitinib twice, at 5 to 10 mg per dose.

The treatment here: oral pan-JAK inhibitor, 5-10 mg twice daily. Isolated RNA was reverse transcribed into cDNA used as the sequencing template. TCRdb's copy holds only in-frame clones and misses some; the assay was immunoSEQ multiplex PCR. The table shows 90,000 to 150,000 clones, with about 50% occurring only once. Sequenced here: CD4+ T cells sorted from blood, sampled at week 4, from a patient treated with tofacitinib. This receptor was obtained from a human donor with alopecia areata. V and J are TRBV6-5 and TRBJ1-5; 7 bases match TRBD1. DNA of the CDR3: TGTGCCAGCAGACAGGGGAATCAGCCCCAGCATTTT. Translating it yields CASRQGNQPQHF.